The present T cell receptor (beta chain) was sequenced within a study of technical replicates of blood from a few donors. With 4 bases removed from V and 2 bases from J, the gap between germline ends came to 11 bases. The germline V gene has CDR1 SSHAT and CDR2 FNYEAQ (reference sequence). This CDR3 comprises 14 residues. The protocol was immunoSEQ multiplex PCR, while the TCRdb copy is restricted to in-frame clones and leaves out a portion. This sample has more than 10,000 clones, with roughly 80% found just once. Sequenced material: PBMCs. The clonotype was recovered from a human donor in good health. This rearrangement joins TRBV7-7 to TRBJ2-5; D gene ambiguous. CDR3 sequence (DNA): TGTGCCAGCAGCTCCCAGGCCGGACAAGAGACCCAGTACTTC. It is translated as CASSSQAGQETQYF.